The T cell receptor (beta chain) described here comes from a study of blood T cell repertoires in COVID-19. Per the germline V gene, CDR1 is SGHKS and CDR2 is YYEKEE (reference sequence). This CDR3 is built from 13 residues. The germline V and J ends were trimmed by 4 bases and 8 bases, with 13 bases remaining between them. Measured with immunoSEQ multiplex PCR; TCRdb has only the in-frame clones, and not every one. The data hold roughly 200,000 clones, with around four fifths observed a single time. The source is a middle-aged man with active or convalescent COVID-19. The chain uses TRBV5-5 and TRBJ2-1; tentatively, D is TRBD2 (6 bases). The sample was peripheral blood. The CDR3 spells CASSPPGVDEQFF. The CDR3 DNA follows: TGTGCCAGCAGCCCACCGGGAGTGGATGAGCAGTTCTTC.